The 6 T cell receptor beta chains in this list originate from one sample, sequenced in a study of blood T cell repertoires in COVID-19. Method: immunoSEQ multiplex PCR; TCRdb's copy keeps in-frame clones and lacks some. This sample has fewer than 400,000 clones, with roughly 90% found just once. Sample: PBMCs or T cells enriched from blood (not recorded which). These receptors all come from a woman under 30 who had recovered from COVID-19.

The chain employs TRBV28 and TRBJ2-7; D possibly corresponds to TRBD1 (6 bases). This CDR3 is 14 amino acids long. Germline V gene lookup returns CDR1 MDHEN and CDR2 SYDVKM. The V end was cut by 1 base, the J end by 2 bases, with 9 bases between. The CDR3 nucleotides read TGTGCCAGCAGTTTATTGGGACAAGCCTACGAGCAGTACTTC. It yields the protein CASSLLGQAYEQYF.

The chain is built from TRBV5-1 and TRBJ2-1; D gene uncertain. Trimming pared 0 bases from V and 6 bases from J, leaving 13 bases between. CDR1 is SGHRS, CDR2 YFSETQ, per germline. This CDR3 comprises 15 residues. The CDR3 DNA reads as TGCGCCAGCAGCTTGGTAGCTAGAAGTAGCAATGAGCAGTTCTTC. This encodes CASSLVARSSNEQFF. Looking up the rest from reference TRBV5-1 and TRBJ2-1 gives the full variable domain: KAGVTQTPRYLIKTRGQQVTLSCSPISGHRSVSWYQQTPGQGLQFLFEYFSETQRNKGNFPGRFSGRQFSNSRSEMNVSTLELGDSALYLCASSLVARSSNEQFFGPGTRLTVL.

CDR3 protein: CASSQEIKGYEQYF. In DNA form, the CDR3 reads TGCGCCAGCAGCCAAGAAATTAAGGGGTACGAGCAGTACTTC. The chain combines TRBV4-1 with TRBJ2-7; tentative D call: TRBD1 (5 bases). The CDR3 is 14 amino acids. Trimming pared 0 bases from V and 4 bases from J, leaving 10 bases between. Per germline, CDR1 MGHRA and CDR2 YSYEKL.

A note on this clone: An end of the junction differs from the germline gene, which may be a read error. This CDR3 is CAGRLTGVNYGYTF. The CDR3 DNA is TGTGCCGGCAGGTTGACAGGGGTAAACTATGGCTACACCTTC. The chain has TRBV4-2 and TRBJ1-2, with 8 bases identical to TRBD1. The CDR3 runs to 14 residues. Germline CDR1 reads LGHNA; CDR2 reads YNFKEQ.

The rearrangement links TRBV10-1 to TRBJ2-3, with 13 nucleotides matching TRBD2. Per the germline V gene, CDR1 is WNHNN and CDR2 is SYGVQD (reference sequence). V lost 7 bases and J lost 4; bases outside the gene matches: 11. The CDR3 totals 17 residues. Here the CDR3 reads CASTKTTSGRNADTQYF. The CDR3 coding sequence is TGCGCCAGCACTAAGACGACTAGCGGGAGGAATGCAGATACGCAGTATTTT.

V usage is TRBV3-1 (or the pseudogene TRBV3-2) and J usage is TRBJ2-1, with D hard to call. The CDR3 runs to 14 residues. Between the trimmed V and J ends, which lost 0 bases and 15 bases, there was a span of 18 bases. Germline V lookup: CDR1 LGHDT, CDR2 YNNKEL (reference sequence). CDR3 sequence (DNA): TGTGCCAGCAGCCAAGATTGGTCAGACTTTAGTAGGTTCTTC. Its translation is CASSQDWSDFSRFF.